This T cell receptor beta chain was sequenced for a study of beta chain features in type 1 diabetes. Study outcomes and limitations: PCR could preferentially amplify shorter templates, alike in patients and controls.

As concerns this clone: Its antigen is unknown.

Every isolated RNA sample was fully reverse transcribed, so sequencing captured expressed TCRB transcripts. Sequencing used immunoSEQ multiplex PCR; TCRdb keeps in-frame clones, though not all of them. The sample has some 500,000 clones, over 9.5% seen once. The CDR3 has 16 amino acids. Looked up from germline, CDR1 is SEHNR and CDR2 is FQNEAQ (reference sequence). Trimming removed 6 bases from V and 6 bases from J, with 23 bases in between. This sequence was found in a woman under 30 in good health. The sample taken for sequencing was naive CD4+ T cells from blood. V and J are TRBV7-9 and TRBJ1-1, with D maybe TRBD1 (5 bases). CDR3 sequence: CASSSRPVDNRAEAFF. The CDR3 region has the DNA TGTGCCAGCAGTTCCCGGCCGGTGGACAATCGCGCTGAAGCTTTCTTT.